The 13 T cell receptor beta chains below were found in one sample sequenced in a study of T cells in Graves' hyperthyroidism and ophthalmopathy. The investigators amplified TCR beta CDR3 regions from RNA transcripts. First-round RT-PCR of the TCR CDR3 relied on the HTBI primer set. MiXCR, run by TCRdb on the multiplex PCR reads, gives a single entry per CDR3 protein. The table includes approximately 520,000 distinct CDR3 sequences, around a quarter detected once. The sample consisted of blood. The source of these receptors is a woman in her thirties with Graves' ophthalmopathy.

The chain recombines TRBV12-3 or TRBV12-4 with TRBJ2-5, with 8 bases identical to TRBD1. V trimming: 3 bases; J trimming: 5 bases; junction bases outside the gene matches: 5. The CDR3 length is 14 residues. CDR3 amino acids: CASSLQGASETQYF. Here the CDR3 DNA reads TGTGCCAGCAGTTTGCAGGGGGCGTCGGAGACCCAGTACTTC.

The sample holds many counts of this clonotype. The chain couples TRBV20-1 to TRBJ1-5; D uncertain. The CDR3 totals 17 residues. V was cut by 0 bases and J by 0 bases, with 15 bases left in between. Germline V gene data show CDR1 as DFQATT and CDR2 as SNEGSKA (reference sequence). CDR3 residues: CSARDVWQHLSNQPQHF. DNA of the CDR3: TGCAGTGCTAGAGATGTCTGGCAGCACCTTAGCAATCAGCCCCAGCATTTT.

There are a few counts of this clonotype. This chain links TRBV12-3 or TRBV12-4 with TRBJ2-3; 8 nucleotides agree with TRBD1. The CDR3 is 15 residues long. J was trimmed by 4 bases and V by 5 bases; bases with no gene match: 8. The CDR3 bases are TGTGCCAGCAGTGATACAGGGGGGTTTTCAGATACGCAGTATTTT. Encoded protein: CASSDTGGFSDTQYF.

This clonotype was seen at least ten times. The chain is built from TRBV12-3 or TRBV12-4 and TRBJ1-1; TRBD1 matches at 9 bases. With 6 bases clipped from V and 0 bases from J, the junction kept 8 bases outside the gene matches. The CDR3 runs to 16 residues. The CDR3: CASSPLTGGLNTEAFF. DNA for the CDR3: TGTGCCAGCAGCCCTCTCACAGGGGGCTTGAACACTGAAGCTTTCTTT.

This clonotype was seen repeatedly, ten times or more. The V and J genes are TRBV7-2 and TRBJ2-7; 9 nucleotides match TRBD1. J lost 4 bases, V lost 3 bases, and 10 bases had no gene match. CDR3 length equals 16 residues. The germline V gene encodes CDR1 SGHTA and CDR2 FQGNSA. The CDR3 nucleotides are TGTGCCAGCAGCTTCAAAACGGGACAGGGAATTTACGAGCAGTACTTC. Amino acids: CASSFKTGQGIYEQYF.

The sample holds many counts of this clonotype. The chain joins TRBV6-1 to TRBJ1-5, with D unresolved. Between the trimmed V and J ends, which lost 6 bases and 3 bases, there was a span of 12 bases. This CDR3 spans 14 amino acids. Germline V gene data show CDR1 as MNHNS and CDR2 as SASEGT. CDR3 sequence reads: CASSREGPNQPQHF. CDR3 sequence (DNA): TGTGCCAGCAGCAGAGAGGGCCCCAATCAGCCCCAGCATTTT.

The chain has TRBV25-1 and TRBJ1-5, with TRBD1 matching 8 bases. V was clipped by 6 bases and J by 6 bases; unmatched bases: 13. Germline values: CDR1 MGHDK, CDR2 SYGVNS. The CDR3 has 16 amino acids. The CDR3, as DNA: TGTGCCAGCAGGTCAGGGTACGGGACAGGACGTCAGCCCCAGCATTTT. This sequence encodes CASRSGYGTGRQPQHF. The entire variable domain, with the rest obtained from reference TRBV25-1 and TRBJ1-5, is as follows: EADIYQTPRYLVIGTGKKITLECSQTMGHDKMYWYQQDPGMELHLIHYSYGVNSTEKGDLSSESTVSRIRTEHFPLTLESARPSHTSQYLCASRSGYGTGRQPQHFGDGTRLSIL.

This clonotype was counted a few times. The chain links TRBV19 to TRBJ1-1; TRBD1 matches at 7 bases. The CDR3 length is 14 residues. The germline V gene encodes CDR1 LNHDA and CDR2 SQIVND (reference sequence). J gave up 0 bases and V 7 bases, and 5 bases lay outside the gene matches. The CDR3 loop is CASNTGTVNTEAFF. CDR3 DNA sequence: TGTGCCAGTAACACCGGGACAGTGAACACTGAAGCTTTCTTT.

The sample holds many counts of this clonotype. The CDR3 sequence: CASSENIGDTEAFF. The DNA of the CDR3 is TGCGCCAGCAGTGAGAATATCGGGGACACTGAAGCTTTCTTT. This chain joins TRBV10-1 and TRBJ1-1; no clear D. Germline CDR1 WNHNN, CDR2 SYGVQD (reference sequence). CDR3 length: 14 amino acids. Trimming removed 2 bases from V and 3 bases from J, with 10 bases in between.

This clonotype came up a few times. V gene TRBV2 combines with J gene TRBJ2-6, with D perhaps matching TRBD2 (6 bases). V lost 4 bases and J lost 0, with 10 bases in between. CDR1 is SNHLY and CDR2 is FYNNEI in the germline V gene. The CDR3 extends over 16 amino acids. CDR3 loop: CASSGGLDSGANVLTF. The CDR3 region has the DNA TGTGCCAGCAGTGGGGGACTTGACTCTGGGGCCAACGTCCTGACTTTC.

This chain uses TRBV20-1 with TRBJ2-7, with TRBD2 identical over 7 bases. V lost 1 base to trimming and J lost 2 bases; unmatched junction nucleotides: 8. The CDR3 has 15 residues. Germline V lookup: CDR1 DFQATT, CDR2 SNEGSKA (reference sequence). The CDR3 loop is CSARAWRERAYEQYF. The CDR3 nucleotides are TGCAGTGCTAGAGCTTGGCGGGAGCGCGCCTACGAGCAGTACTTC.

The J gene is TRBJ1-6, the V gene TRBV3-1, with 7 bases matching TRBD1. Germline V gives CDR1 LGHDT, CDR2 YNNKEL (reference sequence). The CDR3 spans 15 residues. After removal of 0 bases from V and 10 bases from J, the junction contained 6 bases not matched to a gene. The CDR3 DNA reads TGTGCCAGCAGCCAAGATCTGACAGGGAGCTCACCCCTCCACTTT. It translates to CASSQDLTGSSPLHF.

The gene calls are TRBV2 and TRBJ2-5; TRBD1 aligns across 7 bases. In germline, CDR1 is SNHLY, CDR2 FYNNEI. The CDR3 spans 16 residues. The V gene end was trimmed by 5 bases and the J gene end by 2 bases; junction bases not matched to a gene: 11. CDR3 residues: CASSPAGGSAQETQYF. The CDR3 DNA is TGTGCCAGCAGTCCTGCAGGGGGAAGCGCACAAGAGACCCAGTACTTC.